Listed here are 21 T cell receptor beta chains from one sample, sequenced in a study of regulatory T cells in long-lasting Graves disease. Arm-PCR of CDR3 regions and iRepertoire HTBI primers were used to build TCR beta libraries. TCRdb passed the multiplex PCR reads through MiXCR, listing each CDR3 protein once. The sample shows about 530,000 distinct CDR3 sequences, 15% to 20% of them seen only once. The time point denotes: newly diagnosed GD, antithyroid drugs for less than 3 months. RNA from PBMCs was the source of the TCR library. In addition, the sample was reused for a study of T cells in Graves' hyperthyroidism and ophthalmopathy.

Sequenced here: peripheral blood mononuclear cells (PBMCs), sampled at new diagnosis, from a patient treated with antithyroid drugs. The source of these receptors is a woman aged 35 to 59 with Graves disease.

This clonotype appeared a few times. The V call is TRBV27, the J call TRBJ2-6; D uncertain. Germline CDR1 reads MNHEY; CDR2 reads SMNVEV (reference sequence). This CDR3 comprises 14 residues. V was clipped by 4 bases and J by 4 bases, with 8 bases between them. DNA for the CDR3: TGTGCCAGCAGTTCTCCGCTCGGGGCCAACGTCCTGACTTTC. Amino acid sequence: CASSSPLGANVLTF. Combining the CDR3 with reference TRBV27 and TRBJ2-6 gives the whole variable domain EAQVTQNPRYLITVTGKKLTVTCSQNMNHEYMSWYRQDPGLGLRQIYYSMNVEVTDKGDVPEGYKVSRKEKRNFPLILESPSPNQTSLYFCASSSPLGANVLTFGAGSRLTVL.

A word on this clonotype: A read error is possible here, since a much larger clone lies one base away. V and J are TRBV12-5 and TRBJ1-4; D remains ambiguous. The CDR3 runs 12 residues. In germline, CDR1 is LGHNT, CDR2 FRNRAP. CDR3 in DNA: TGTACTACTCTTGACGGTAATGAAAAACTGTTTTTT. It yields the protein CTTLDGNEKLFF.

This clonotype has ten or more counts. The chain combines TRBV7-2 with TRBJ2-7; D might be TRBD2 (5 bases). The V end was cut by 5 bases, the J end by 5 bases, with 10 bases between. This CDR3 comprises 12 residues. CDR1 and CDR2 from the germline V gene are SGHTA and FQGNSA. CDR3 protein: CASSQLGNEQYF. CDR3 DNA: TGTGCCAGCAGCCAGCTCGGGAACGAGCAGTACTTC. The entire variable domain, with the rest obtained from reference TRBV7-2 and TRBJ2-7, is as follows: GAGVSQSPSNKVTEKGKDVELRCDPISGHTALYWYRQSLGQGLEFLIYFQGNSAPDKSGLPSDRFSAERTGGSVSTLTIQRTQQEDSAVYLCASSQLGNEQYFGPGTRLTVT.

This clonotype was seen a few times. The chain employs TRBV19 and TRBJ1-4; 7 nucleotides align to TRBD1. The CDR3 is 14 amino acids. V lost 5 bases to trimming and J lost 3 bases; unmatched junction nucleotides: 3. Germline assignment: CDR1 LNHDA and CDR2 SQIVND (reference sequence). CDR3 region: CASSWQGANEKLFF. The CDR3 DNA reads as TGTGCCAGTAGTTGGCAGGGGGCTAATGAAAAACTGTTTTTT.

The chain recombines TRBV18 with TRBJ2-5; 7 bases line up with TRBD2. The V segment lost 4 bases and the J segment 1 base; nucleotides outside the gene matches: 21. Germline V gene sequence: CDR1 KGHSH, CDR2 LQKENI. The CDR3 totals 20 residues. This CDR3 reads CASSLNQPQAGVTSQETQYF. The CDR3 DNA reads as TGTGCCAGCTCACTCAATCAACCGCAGGCGGGGGTTACCTCCCAAGAGACCCAGTACTTC.

The gene calls are TRBV12-3 or TRBV12-4 and TRBJ2-1, with D uncertain. The CDR3 is 13 amino acids. Between the trimmed V and J ends, which lost 7 bases and 4 bases, there was a span of 11 bases. The CDR3 nucleotides are TGTGCCAGCACCGCGACTGTATACAATGAGCAGTTCTTC. Encoded protein: CASTATVYNEQFF.

The chain combines TRBV5-1 with TRBJ1-2; unclear D gene. CDR1 and CDR2 (germline): SGHRS, YFSETQ. V was shortened by 3 bases and J by 13 bases, with 13 bases between the two germline ends. This CDR3 is built from 11 residues. The CDR3 region is CASSSLLSLTF. DNA of the CDR3: TGCGCCAGCAGCTCCCTTTTGTCGCTCACCTTC.

The chain links TRBV12-3 or TRBV12-4 to TRBJ1-1; TRBD1 matches 8 bases. The CDR3 is made up of 15 amino acids. J lost 6 bases, V lost 5 bases, and 11 bases had no gene match. CDR3 coding DNA: TGTGCCAGCAGTCCCCAGGGGGCGAGGTATTCTGAAGCTTTCTTT. It specifies CASSPQGARYSEAFF.

A few counts support this clonotype. This rearrangement joins TRBV6-1 to TRBJ2-1; D perhaps matches TRBD1 (6 bases). The CDR3 sequence is 15 residues long. Germline V gene data show CDR1 as MNHNS and CDR2 as SASEGT. V was trimmed by 6 bases and J by 7 bases, leaving 19 bases between them. The CDR3 sequence is CASRPGGGVGNEQFF. The CDR3 DNA follows: TGTGCCAGCAGACCGGGTGGGGGCGTAGGTAATGAGCAGTTCTTC.

This clonotype was detected many times. The gene calls are TRBV7-3 and TRBJ2-1; TRBD2 matches 8 bases. The CDR3 has 14 amino acids. Germline CDR1 reads SGHTA; CDR2 reads FQGTGA. V shed 5 bases, J shed 7 bases, and the junction held 7 bases outside the gene matches. CDR3 coding DNA: TGTGCCAGCAGCCCCACGGGCGGGGGGAATGAGCAGTTCTTC. Translation: CASSPTGGGNEQFF.

There are a few counts of this clonotype. The J gene is TRBJ1-2, the V gene TRBV11-2; the D is unclear. The CDR3 spans 16 residues. The V and J ends lost 5 bases and 7 bases respectively, with 23 bases between them. The germline gives CDR1 SGHAT, CDR2 FQNNGV. The CDR3 DNA follows: TGTGCCAGCAGCGTCCGTTATAACGGCCCTTCAGGTGGCTACACCTTC. This translates into CASSVRYNGPSGGYTF.

With regard to this clonotype: A much larger clone differs from this one at a single base, so this may be a read error. The chain links TRBV12-5 to TRBJ1-3, with 7 nucleotides matching TRBD1. The germline V gene encodes CDR1 LGHNT and CDR2 FRNRAP. The CDR3 contains 14 residues. Trimming cost V 11 bases and J 7 bases; bases outside gene matches: 14. Here the CDR3 reads CAGAMGTATNTIYF. The CDR3 region has the DNA TGTGCTGGTGCCATGGGGACAGCAACGAACACCATATATTTT.

V is TRBV9 and J is TRBJ2-3; D is possibly TRBD1 (5 bases). The V and J ends lost 3 bases and 1 base respectively, with 15 bases between them. Germline V gives CDR1 SGDLS, CDR2 YYNGEE. The CDR3 consists of 16 residues. CDR3 protein: CASSEGVADRTDTQYF. In nucleotides, the CDR3 is TGTGCCAGCAGCGAAGGGGTGGCGGATCGCACAGATACGCAGTATTTT.

The chain combines TRBV10-2 with TRBJ2-7; 8 bases align to TRBD2. The germline V gene has CDR1 WSHSY and CDR2 SAAADI. V was clipped by 8 bases and J by 4 bases; unmatched bases: 19. The CDR3 runs to 17 residues. DNA for the CDR3: TGCGCCAGCGAGAGAAGACGAGGGGGACTAGTTCAGTACGAGCAGTACTTC. Its translation: CASERRRGGLVQYEQYF.

The V call is TRBV20-1, the J call TRBJ2-3, with a weak D call TRBD1 (6 bases). Trimming pared 1 base from V and 0 bases from J, leaving 17 bases between. This CDR3 has 17 residues. CDR1 is DFQATT, CDR2 SNEGSKA, per germline (reference sequence). The CDR3: CSARAPAGAGSTDTQYF. As DNA, the CDR3 is TGCAGTGCTAGAGCCCCCGCAGGGGCAGGGAGCACAGATACGCAGTATTTT.

This clonotype was seen at least ten times. V usage is TRBV12-3 or TRBV12-4 and J usage is TRBJ2-2; 7 nucleotides match TRBD2. V lost 6 bases and J lost 4; bases outside the gene matches: 5. The CDR3 consists of 14 residues. The DNA of the CDR3 is TGTGCCAGCAGGGGAGGGGTTGCCACCGGGGAGCTGTTTTTT. Amino acid sequence: CASRGGVATGELFF.

This clonotype has a count of ten or more. The rearrangement uses TRBV12-3 or TRBV12-4 and TRBJ1-5; D is possibly TRBD1 (6 bases). V lost 6 bases and J 7 bases, leaving 16 bases between the germline ends. CDR3 size: 14 residues. In nucleotides, the CDR3 is TGTGCCAGCAGCAAAACAGGGACCCCCCAGCCCCAGCATTTT. Encoded protein: CASSKTGTPQPQHF.

This clonotype has a count of ten or more. The V and J genes are TRBV2 and TRBJ2-3, with TRBD2 identical over 10 bases. This CDR3 has 15 residues. The V and J ends lost 10 bases and 6 bases, in that order; junction bases with no gene match: 13. CDR1 is SNHLY and CDR2 is FYNNEI in the germline V gene. This chain's CDR3 is CATDTSGDTPDTQYF. CDR3 DNA: TGTGCCACTGATACTAGCGGGGATACACCGGATACGCAGTATTTT.

This clonotype was counted only a few times. The chain uses TRBV28 and TRBJ2-1, with 8 nucleotides matching TRBD2. The CDR3 covers 14 residues. V lost 5 bases and J lost 9; bases outside the gene matches: 9. The germline CDR1 and CDR2 sequences are MDHEN and SYDVKM. CDR3 bases: TGTGCCAGCAGTAACGGGGGGGGAAAGGGTGAGCAGTTCTTC. It encodes CASSNGGGKGEQFF.

This clonotype has more than one count but fewer than ten. J is TRBJ2-5 and V is TRBV7-3; the D is unclear. Germline V gene sequence: CDR1 SGHTA, CDR2 FQGTGA. The CDR3 runs to 13 residues. V lost 5 bases and J lost 5, with 12 bases in between. The CDR3 region is CASSQTEIETQYF. DNA of the CDR3: TGTGCCAGCAGCCAAACAGAGATTGAGACCCAGTACTTC.

This clonotype was counted at least ten times. The V gene is TRBV6-5, the J gene TRBJ1-2; D gene uncertain. Germline values: CDR1 MNHEY, CDR2 SVGAGI. CDR3 length equals 13 residues. V was cut by 0 bases and J by 4 bases, with 6 bases left in between. DNA for the CDR3: TGTGCCAGCAGTTACTCAGGTCCCTATGGCTACACCTTC. Its protein product is CASSYSGPYGYTF.